Described below is a single TCR beta chain sequence and its context. Its antigen is unidentified. The data originate from a study of regulatory T cells in long-lasting Graves disease. Study outcomes and limitations: No thyroid tissue was studied; the work used peripheral blood only. Comparison showed that persistent patients shared more public clonotypes (2,741) than new patients (966).

Described time point: newly diagnosed GD, antithyroid drugs for less than 3 months. The TCR library used RNA extracted from PBMCs. Diagnosis followed American Thyroid Association guidelines for Graves' disease. Through Arm-PCR of CDR3 regions and iRepertoire HTBI primers, TCR beta libraries were built. In TCRdb, the multiplex PCR reads were re-called with MiXCR into one record per CDR3 protein. Of fewer than 550,000 distinct CDR3 sequences in the sample, roughly 15% were seen once. The sample was also linked to a second study, of T cells in Graves' hyperthyroidism and ophthalmopathy.

The material sequenced was peripheral blood mononuclear cells (PBMCs), taken at new diagnosis, from a patient treated with antithyroid drugs. This TCR was recovered from a woman aged 35-65 years with Graves disease.

In DNA form, the CDR3 reads TGTGCCAGCAGTTACGTATCCGTTTACTTACAGAGCACAGATACGCAGTATTTT. This translates into CASSYVSVYLQSTDTQYF. The rearrangement uses TRBV6-5 and TRBJ2-3; D unresolved. Trimming shortened V by 2 bases and J by 0 bases, and 18 bases separated the two germline ends. CDR3 size: 18 residues. Per the germline V gene, CDR1 is MNHEY and CDR2 is SVGAGI.